This paragraph covers one TCR beta chain sequence. This clone has more than one count but fewer than ten. Its antigen is currently not known. No per-base quality is available; no much larger clone lies one base away. Peripheral blood and lesional scalp punch biopsies were obtained from patients with alopecia areata. PBMCs were isolated by density centrifugation and stained for CD3, CD4 and CD8, and CD4+ and CD8+ T cells were sorted on a FACSAria. Alopecia areata patients who were not treated were recruited through a multicenter biomarker study. In a handful of patients from the biomarker study, blood CD8+ T cells were sorted further into NKG2D-low and NKG2D-high fractions. The sample belongs to a study of CD8+ T cells in alopecia areata listed by TCRdb under 2018. Describing the broader study: In both human patients and the C3H/HeJ mouse model, the study applied high-throughput TCRbeta sequencing to look at T cell clonal expansion in alopecia areata. Human TCRbeta sequencing covered scalp tissue and sorted CD4+ and CD8+ peripheral blood T cells from patchy and totalis/universalis alopecia areata patients and healthy controls. Clonality in the scalp was compared among normal scalp (n=4), patchy alopecia areata scalp (n=8), and alopecia totalis/universalis scalp (n=8). RNA came from the PAXgene miRNA kit for fixed scalp, the miRNeasy kit for PBMCs, and the RNeasy kit for mouse skin. TCRbeta CDR3 regions were amplified by immunoSEQ multiplex PCR with 35 Vbeta forward and 13 Jbeta reverse primers. Points the paper makes about the study in general: Unlike mouse skin, which is dominated by gammadelta T cells, normal human skin has resident alphabeta T cells that are also sequenced, and this complicates analysis of the scalp TCR repertoire. Compared with normal scalp, lesional scalp had higher clonality and more expanded CD8+ clones, particularly in alopecia totalis/universalis, a pattern that suggests antigenic drive. Shared TCR sequences between patients were less evident than in mice, which may be partly attributable to HLA diversity in the patient population.

Preparation of the library involved the immunoSEQ multiplex PCR assay. RNA was extracted from all samples and reverse transcribed into cDNA as template for TCR sequencing. First-strand cDNA was synthesized with SuperScript III using a 2:1 mix of oligo-dT and random hexamers. A synthetic immune receptor repertoire was used to assess amplification bias, and residual bias was removed computationally. From the authors' description of their analysis: Raw reads were preprocessed to remove errors, and CDR3 was defined according to IMGT conventions as the region from the conserved cysteine to phenylalanine. Clonality was computed by normalizing Shannon entropy by log2 of the number of productive unique TCRs and subtracting the result from 1. CD4 or CD8 identity of scalp clones was inferred by cross-referencing scalp TCRbeta sequences with sorted blood CD4 and CD8 repertoires. In TCRdb, the immuneACCESS table is reduced to in-frame sequences with V and J assigned. These tables do not hold every clone; where another copy was compared, an unresolved V gene accounts for under half, and the others remain unexplained. That table is the source of V, J and clone size, and D and trimming were worked out from the DNA. In all, the sample holds about 100,000 clones, and approximately 61% of those were seen once. Of the sample, around 25% is held by the ten largest clones.

From the cysteine through the phenylalanine, the CDR3 covers 13 amino acids. Solely the CDR3 DNA is kept, with 39 bases framed from the first base. V lost 2 bases and J lost 7 bases; the stretch between them is 12 bases long. The germline V gene provides CDR1 MDHEN and CDR2 SYDVKM. The chain uses TRBV28 and TRBJ2-7, and the D gene may be TRBD2, 5 bases matching. The sample taken for sequencing was NKG2D-low CD8+ T cells sorted from blood. Interpreted using the paper, the cell subset or site label stands for: sorted CD8+ NKG2D-low blood T cells. The receptor comes from a human donor with alopecia areata. The CDR3 reads as follows: CASSLLVAYEQYF. The DNA sequence is as follows: TGTGCCAGCAGTTTACTTGTAGCGTATGAGCAGTACTTC. With the portions outside the CDR3 filled from the reference TRBV28 and TRBJ2-7 genes, the complete variable region becomes DVKVTQSSRYLVKRTGEKVFLECVQDMDHENMFWYRQDPGLGLRLIYFSYDVKMKEKGDIPEGYSVSREKKERFSLILESASTNQTSMYLCASSLLVAYEQYFGPGTRLTVT.